This paragraph covers one T cell receptor (beta chain) sequence. The data derive from a study of blood T cell repertoires in COVID-19. Background on the study: The United States, Italy and Spain provided the acute and convalescent COVID-19 samples. Nucleic acid was either cDNA or gDNA, and it came from T cells, B-cell-depleted T cells, or PBMCs.

Original data processing: Reference gene primer amplification gave estimated nucleated cell counts. Libraries were prepared by immunoSEQ multiplex PCR; TCRdb keeps only in-frame clonotypes and omits some of them. V and J calls and clone size come straight from that table; D and trimming were deduced from the DNA. The top ten clones hold 1.6% of a sample with more than 300,000 clones, around 88% of them seen once. Germline values: CDR1 SGHRS, CDR2 YFSETQ. The CDR3 loop spans 15 amino acids. V lost 5 bases to trimming and J lost 0 bases; unmatched junction nucleotides: 4. Seattle patients were enrolled while actively infected and followed longitudinally.

The V and J genes are TRBV5-1 and TRBJ2-1; 8 nucleotides line up with TRBD2. Sequenced: peripheral blood. The TCR comes from a woman between 25 and 40 years old with COVID-19, enrolled during active disease. CDR3 nucleotides: TGCGCCAGCAGGTCGGGAGGGTTCTCCTACAATGAGCAGTTCTTC. Its protein is CASRSGGFSYNEQFF.